This entry lists 2 T cell receptor beta chains sequenced from one sample in a study of shared clonotypes between healthy human individuals. Only in-frame clones appear in the TCRdb table, and some are missing; sequencing was by immunoSEQ multiplex PCR. This table holds fewer than 2.5 million clones, 93% found once. Sequenced input: naive CD4+ T cells from PBMCs. The subset here: CD45RA+ positively selected. These TCRs come from a man between 18 and 29 years old in good health. Some clones in this sample may be carry-over from other donors' samples.

V usage is TRBV6-5 and J usage is TRBJ2-6; a possible D gene is TRBD1 (5 bases). The CDR3 consists of 15 residues. V dropped 6 bases and J dropped 1 base, with 10 bases sitting between them. Germline V gives CDR1 MNHEY, CDR2 SVGAGI. The CDR3 coding sequence is TGTGCCAGCAGAGATTCAGGGTCTGGGGCCAACGTCCTGACTTTC. This codes for CASRDSGSGANVLTF.

The chain is built from TRBV10-1 and TRBJ2-7; 12 bases map to TRBD2. The V gene's germline CDR1 is WNHNN and CDR2 SYGVQD (reference sequence). V lost 3 bases to trimming and J lost 3 bases; unmatched junction nucleotides: 12. The CDR3 extends over 18 amino acids. The chain's CDR3 is CASSEFGTSGPGNYEQYF. DNA for the CDR3: TGCGCCAGCAGTGAATTTGGGACTAGCGGGCCGGGGAACTACGAGCAGTACTTC.